This section outlines one TCR beta chain sequence together with its context. This sample was included in a study of T cell changes during pregnancy in multiple sclerosis. Assay used: immunoSEQ multiplex PCR; TCRdb lists only in-frame clones, some missing. This sample carries about 34,000 clones, 85% to 90% of them seen once, and the ten largest clones take approximately 4.1%. The CDR3 is 14 amino acids. V trimming: 4 bases; J trimming: 5 bases; junction bases outside the gene matches: 1. The germline CDR1 and CDR2 sequences are SGDLS and YYNGEE. The sequencing here drew on CD8+ T cells from peripheral blood mononuclear cells, taken after pregnancy. This clonotype was sampled from a female donor with multiple sclerosis, enrolled in a pregnancy study. V and J are TRBV9 and TRBJ2-1; 12 bases agree with TRBD2. Here the CDR3 DNA reads TGTGCCAGCAGCCCTAGCGGGGGGGACAATGAGCAGTTCTTC. This translates into CASSPSGGDNEQFF.